The entry below describes one T cell receptor beta chain. This sample is drawn from a study of blood T cell repertoires in COVID-19. In the study overall: Material from acute and convalescent COVID-19 was sourced from the United States, Italy and Spain.

Generated by immunoSEQ multiplex PCR, the TCRdb table keeps only in-frame clones and is missing some. The sample holds tens of thousands of clones, about 82% seen once. The ends were cut back, 0 bases at V and 1 base at J, with 6 bases in the middle. Germline V CDR1 and CDR2: SGHNT, YYREEE (reference sequence). This CDR3 region has 14 residues. The chain recombines TRBV5-4 with TRBJ2-3, with D tentatively TRBD1 (6 bases). Sequencing input: peripheral blood. This sequence originates from a woman over 75 with acute or convalescent COVID-19. The CDR3 here is CASSLDRGTDTQYF. The CDR3 nucleotides read TGTGCCAGCAGCTTGGACAGGGGCACAGATACGCAGTATTTT.